The entry that follows covers one TCR beta chain sequence. Expressed TCRB transcripts got sequenced, as all isolated RNA was reverse transcribed. Assay: immunoSEQ multiplex PCR; the TCRdb copy retains only in-frame clones and omits some. The data show approximately 60,000 clones, 59% seen once. This entry belongs to a study of beta chain features in type 1 diabetes. Across the study: Over all samples combined, some 110 million sorted cells were examined.

Trimming took 0 bases from V and 6 from J, leaving 10 bases between them. Germline V gene lookup returns CDR1 SQVTM and CDR2 ANQGSEA. The CDR3 has 13 amino acids. The clonotype originates from a woman younger than 30 in good health. The specimen sequenced was Tregs from blood. J is TRBJ2-3 and V is TRBV29-1; tentative D call: TRBD2 (5 bases). The CDR3 DNA sequence: TGCAGCGTTGAAGAGACTACGTGGGATACGCAGTATTTT. This codes for CSVEETTWDTQYF.